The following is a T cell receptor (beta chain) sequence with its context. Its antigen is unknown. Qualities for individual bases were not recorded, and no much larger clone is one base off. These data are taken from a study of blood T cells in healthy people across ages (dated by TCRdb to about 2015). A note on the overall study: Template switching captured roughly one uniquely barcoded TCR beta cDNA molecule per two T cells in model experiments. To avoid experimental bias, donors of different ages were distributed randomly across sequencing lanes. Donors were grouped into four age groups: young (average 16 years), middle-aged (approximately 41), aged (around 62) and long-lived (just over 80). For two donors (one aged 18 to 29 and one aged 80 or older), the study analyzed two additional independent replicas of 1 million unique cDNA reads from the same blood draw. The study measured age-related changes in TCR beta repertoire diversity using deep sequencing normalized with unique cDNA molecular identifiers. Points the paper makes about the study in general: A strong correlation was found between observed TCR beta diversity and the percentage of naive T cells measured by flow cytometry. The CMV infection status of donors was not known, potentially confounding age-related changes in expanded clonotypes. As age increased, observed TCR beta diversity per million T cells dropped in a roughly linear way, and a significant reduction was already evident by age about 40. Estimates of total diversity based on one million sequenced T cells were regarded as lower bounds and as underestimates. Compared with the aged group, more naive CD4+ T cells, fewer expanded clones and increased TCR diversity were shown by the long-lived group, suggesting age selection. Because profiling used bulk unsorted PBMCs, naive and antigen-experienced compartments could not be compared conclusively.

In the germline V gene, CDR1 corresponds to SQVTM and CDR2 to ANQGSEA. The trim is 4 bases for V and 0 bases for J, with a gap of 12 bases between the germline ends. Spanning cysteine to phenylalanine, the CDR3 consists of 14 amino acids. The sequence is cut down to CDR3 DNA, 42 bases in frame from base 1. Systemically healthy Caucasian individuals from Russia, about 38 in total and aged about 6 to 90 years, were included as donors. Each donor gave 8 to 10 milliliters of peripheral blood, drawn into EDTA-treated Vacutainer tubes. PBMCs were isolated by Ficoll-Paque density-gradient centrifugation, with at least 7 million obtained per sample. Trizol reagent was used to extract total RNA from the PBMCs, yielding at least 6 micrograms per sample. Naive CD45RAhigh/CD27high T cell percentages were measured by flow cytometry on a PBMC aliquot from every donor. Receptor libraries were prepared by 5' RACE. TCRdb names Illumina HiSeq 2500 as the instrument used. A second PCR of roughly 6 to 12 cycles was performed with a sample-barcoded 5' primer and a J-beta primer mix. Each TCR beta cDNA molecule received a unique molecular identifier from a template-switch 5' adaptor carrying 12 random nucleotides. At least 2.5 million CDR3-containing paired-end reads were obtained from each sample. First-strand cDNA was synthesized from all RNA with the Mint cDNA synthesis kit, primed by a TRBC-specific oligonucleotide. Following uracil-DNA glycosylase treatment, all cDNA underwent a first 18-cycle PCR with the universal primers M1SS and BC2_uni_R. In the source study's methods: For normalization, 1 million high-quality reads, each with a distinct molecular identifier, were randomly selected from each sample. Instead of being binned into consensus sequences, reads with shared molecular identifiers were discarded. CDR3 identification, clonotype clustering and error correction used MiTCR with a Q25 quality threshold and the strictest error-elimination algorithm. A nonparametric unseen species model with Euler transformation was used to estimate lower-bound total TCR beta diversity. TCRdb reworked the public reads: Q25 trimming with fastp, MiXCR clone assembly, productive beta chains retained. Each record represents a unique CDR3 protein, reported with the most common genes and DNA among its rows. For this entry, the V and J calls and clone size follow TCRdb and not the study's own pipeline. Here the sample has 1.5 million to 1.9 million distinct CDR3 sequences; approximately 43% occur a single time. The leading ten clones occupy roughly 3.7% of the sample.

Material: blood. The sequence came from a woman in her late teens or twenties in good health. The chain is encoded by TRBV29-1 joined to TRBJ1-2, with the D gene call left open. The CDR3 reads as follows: CSVATLTANYGYTF. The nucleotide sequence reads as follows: TGCAGCGTTGCTACCCTAACAGCTAACTATGGCTACACCTTC. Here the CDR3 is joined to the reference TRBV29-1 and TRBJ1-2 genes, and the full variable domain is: SAVISQKPSRDICQRGTSLTIQCQVDSQVTMMFWYRQQPGQSLTLIATANQGSEATYESGFVIDKFPISRPNLTFSTLTVSNMSPEDSSIYLCSVATLTANYGYTFGSGTRLTVV.